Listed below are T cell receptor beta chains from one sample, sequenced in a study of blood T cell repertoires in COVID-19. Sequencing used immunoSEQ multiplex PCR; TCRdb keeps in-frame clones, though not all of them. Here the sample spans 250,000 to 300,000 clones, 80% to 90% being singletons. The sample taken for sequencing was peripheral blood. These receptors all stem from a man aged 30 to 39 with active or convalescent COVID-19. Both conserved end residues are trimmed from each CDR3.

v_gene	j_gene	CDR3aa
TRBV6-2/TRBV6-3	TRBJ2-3	ASSFSGGAATQY
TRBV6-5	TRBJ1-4	ASSTRGRGGEKLF
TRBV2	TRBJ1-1	ASSESGGMDLNTEAF
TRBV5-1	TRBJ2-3	ASSLETGATDTQY
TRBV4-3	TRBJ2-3	ASSQDPPTGFVTDTQY
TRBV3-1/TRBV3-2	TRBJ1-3	ASSPFSVLAGNTIY
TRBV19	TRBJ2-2	ASTLHGGTGELF
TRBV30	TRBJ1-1	AWSSGQGGTEAF
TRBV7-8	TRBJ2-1	ASSRSGGPSSYNEQF
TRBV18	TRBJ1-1	AARQTQTEAF
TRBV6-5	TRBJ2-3	ASSNSPTGSGSQY
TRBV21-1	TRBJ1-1	ASVNPTGGIANTEAF
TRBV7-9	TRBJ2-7	ASSPSEDEGNYEQY
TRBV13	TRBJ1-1	ASKIGTGRREAF
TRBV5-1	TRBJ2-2	ASSDPRQGNTGELF
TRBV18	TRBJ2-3	ASSPRRSGGLTDTQY
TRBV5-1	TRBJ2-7	ASSSRTGPEQY
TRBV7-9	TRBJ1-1	ASSIGGTGSEAF
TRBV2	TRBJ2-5	ASTRDSQETQY
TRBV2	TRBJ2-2	ASRAEDTGELF
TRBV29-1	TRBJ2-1	SVDKQASSYNEQF
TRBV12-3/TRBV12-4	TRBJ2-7	ASSPGTHEQY
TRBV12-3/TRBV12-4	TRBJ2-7	ASSLGSSYEQY
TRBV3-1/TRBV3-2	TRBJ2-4	ASSQDERGMRGNIQY
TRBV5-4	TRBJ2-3	ASSLFSSGGLDTQY
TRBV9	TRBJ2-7	ASSVGPDSTYEQY
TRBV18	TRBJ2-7	ASSRGTGVSYEQY
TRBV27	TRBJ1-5	ASSLEGFSNQPQH
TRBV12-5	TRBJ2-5	ASGLVREGLGSVQETQY
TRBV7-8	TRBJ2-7	ASSADPSGAGGEQY
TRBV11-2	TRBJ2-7	ASSLGQGSSYEQY
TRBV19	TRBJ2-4	ASKFGVTEKNIQY
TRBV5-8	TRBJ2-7	ASTNVIGQGLNEQY
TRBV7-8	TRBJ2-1	ASSSGLGEV
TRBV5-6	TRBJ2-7	ASSFGGVDVRQY
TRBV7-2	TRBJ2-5	ASSLVFGVLVRGTQY
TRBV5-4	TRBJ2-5	ASTDGQRNQETQY
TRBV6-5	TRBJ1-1	ASSYSSLNTEAF
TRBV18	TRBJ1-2	ASSPTQPGGYT